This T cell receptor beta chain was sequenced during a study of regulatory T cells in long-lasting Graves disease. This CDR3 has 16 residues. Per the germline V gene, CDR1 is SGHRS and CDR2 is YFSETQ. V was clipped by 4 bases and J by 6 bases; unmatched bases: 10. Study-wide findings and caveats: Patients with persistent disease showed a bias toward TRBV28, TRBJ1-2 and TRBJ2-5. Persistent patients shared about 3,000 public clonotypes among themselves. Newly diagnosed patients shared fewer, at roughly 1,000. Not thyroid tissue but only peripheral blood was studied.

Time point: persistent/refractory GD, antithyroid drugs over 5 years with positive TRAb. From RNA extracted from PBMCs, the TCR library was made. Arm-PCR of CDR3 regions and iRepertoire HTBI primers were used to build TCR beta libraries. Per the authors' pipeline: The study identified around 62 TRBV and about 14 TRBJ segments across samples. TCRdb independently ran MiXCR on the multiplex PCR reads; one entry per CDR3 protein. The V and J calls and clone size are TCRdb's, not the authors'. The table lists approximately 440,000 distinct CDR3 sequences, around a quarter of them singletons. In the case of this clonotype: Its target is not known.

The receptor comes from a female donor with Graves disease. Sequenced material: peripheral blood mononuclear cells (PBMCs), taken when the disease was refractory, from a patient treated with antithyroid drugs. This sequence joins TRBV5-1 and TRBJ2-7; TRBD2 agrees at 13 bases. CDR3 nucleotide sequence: TGCGCCAGCAGCCTGACTAGCGGGAGGTTCTCGGGCGAGCAGTACTTC. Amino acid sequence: CASSLTSGRFSGEQYF.